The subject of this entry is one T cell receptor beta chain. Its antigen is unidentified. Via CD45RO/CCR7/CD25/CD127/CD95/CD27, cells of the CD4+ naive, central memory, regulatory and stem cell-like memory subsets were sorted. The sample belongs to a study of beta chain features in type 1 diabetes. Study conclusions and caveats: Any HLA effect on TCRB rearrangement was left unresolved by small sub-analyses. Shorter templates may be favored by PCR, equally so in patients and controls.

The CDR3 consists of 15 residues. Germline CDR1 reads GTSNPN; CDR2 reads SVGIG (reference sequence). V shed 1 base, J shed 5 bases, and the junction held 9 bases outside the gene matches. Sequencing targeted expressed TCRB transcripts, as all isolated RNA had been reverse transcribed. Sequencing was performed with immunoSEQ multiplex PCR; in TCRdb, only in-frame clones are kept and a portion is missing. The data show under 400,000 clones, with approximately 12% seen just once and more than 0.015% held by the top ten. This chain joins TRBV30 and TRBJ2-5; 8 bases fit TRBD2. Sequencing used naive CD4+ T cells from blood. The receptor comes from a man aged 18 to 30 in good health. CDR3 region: CAWSASGGPGETQYF. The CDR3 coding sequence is TGTGCCTGGAGTGCGTCGGGAGGGCCGGGGGAGACCCAGTACTTC.